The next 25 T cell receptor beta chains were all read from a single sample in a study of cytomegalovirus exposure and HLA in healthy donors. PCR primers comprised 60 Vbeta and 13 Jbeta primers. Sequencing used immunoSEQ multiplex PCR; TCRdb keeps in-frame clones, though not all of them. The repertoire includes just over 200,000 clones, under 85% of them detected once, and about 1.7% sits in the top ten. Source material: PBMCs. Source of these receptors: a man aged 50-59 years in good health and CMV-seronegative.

CDR3 loop: CASSRQGKNYGYTF. The CDR3 nucleotides are TGTGCCAGCAGTCGACAGGGAAAGAACTATGGCTACACCTTC. V gene TRBV9 combines with J gene TRBJ1-2; 7 bases fit TRBD1. Per the germline V gene, CDR1 is SGDLS and CDR2 is YYNGEE. V dropped 5 bases and J dropped 2; count of bases not matched to a gene: 6. The CDR3 length is 14 residues.

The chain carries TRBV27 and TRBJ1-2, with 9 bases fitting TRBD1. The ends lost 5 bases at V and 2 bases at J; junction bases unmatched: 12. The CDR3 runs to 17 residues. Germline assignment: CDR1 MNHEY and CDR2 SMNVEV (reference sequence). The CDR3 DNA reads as TGTGCCAGCAGTATCAACAGGGGGCGGGCATTAAACTATGGCTACACCTTC. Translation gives CASSINRGRALNYGYTF.

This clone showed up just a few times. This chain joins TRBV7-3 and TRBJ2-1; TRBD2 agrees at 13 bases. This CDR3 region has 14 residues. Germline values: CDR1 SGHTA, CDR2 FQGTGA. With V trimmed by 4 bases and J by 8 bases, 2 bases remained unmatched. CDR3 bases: TGTGCCAGCAGCTGGACTAGCGGGAGCGATGAGCAGTTCTTC. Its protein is CASSWTSGSDEQFF.

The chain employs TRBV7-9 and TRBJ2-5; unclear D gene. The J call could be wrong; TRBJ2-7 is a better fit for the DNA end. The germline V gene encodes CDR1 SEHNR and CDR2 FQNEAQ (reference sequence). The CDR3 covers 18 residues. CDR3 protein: CASSLSYGLVLSSYEQYF. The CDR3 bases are TGTGCCAGCAGCTTATCTTATGGTTTAGTCCTTAGCTCCTACGAGCAGTACTTC.

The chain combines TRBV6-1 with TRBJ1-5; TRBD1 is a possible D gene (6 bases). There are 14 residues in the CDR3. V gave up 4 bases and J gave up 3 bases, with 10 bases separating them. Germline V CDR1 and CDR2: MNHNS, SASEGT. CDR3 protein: CASSVQGFNQPQHF. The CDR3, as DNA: TGTGCCAGCAGTGTACAGGGATTCAATCAGCCCCAGCATTTT.

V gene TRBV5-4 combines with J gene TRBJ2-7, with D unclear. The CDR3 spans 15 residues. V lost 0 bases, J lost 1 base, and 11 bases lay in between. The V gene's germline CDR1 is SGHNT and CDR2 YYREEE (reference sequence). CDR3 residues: CASSLEVGKSYEQYF. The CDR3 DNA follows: TGTGCCAGCAGCTTGGAAGTTGGCAAATCCTACGAGCAGTACTTC.

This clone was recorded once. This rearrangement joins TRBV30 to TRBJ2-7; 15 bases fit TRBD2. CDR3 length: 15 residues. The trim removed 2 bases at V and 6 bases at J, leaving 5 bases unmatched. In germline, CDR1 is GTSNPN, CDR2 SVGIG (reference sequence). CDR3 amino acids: CAWSTGLAGGVEQYF. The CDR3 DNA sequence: TGTGCCTGGAGTACCGGACTAGCGGGAGGGGTCGAGCAGTACTTC.

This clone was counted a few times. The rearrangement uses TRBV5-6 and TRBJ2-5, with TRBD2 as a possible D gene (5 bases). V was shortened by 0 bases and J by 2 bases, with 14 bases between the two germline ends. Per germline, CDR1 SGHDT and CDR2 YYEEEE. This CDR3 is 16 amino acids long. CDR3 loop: CASSLVLSGGQETQYF. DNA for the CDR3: TGTGCCAGCAGCTTGGTACTATCAGGAGGACAAGAGACCCAGTACTTC.

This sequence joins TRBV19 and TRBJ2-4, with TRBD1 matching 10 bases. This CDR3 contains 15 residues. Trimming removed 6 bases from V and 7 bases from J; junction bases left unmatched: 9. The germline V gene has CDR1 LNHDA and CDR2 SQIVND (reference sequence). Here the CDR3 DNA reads TGTGCCAGTAGCTTGGGACAGGGGAACCGGAACATTCAGTACTTC. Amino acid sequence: CASSLGQGNRNIQYF.

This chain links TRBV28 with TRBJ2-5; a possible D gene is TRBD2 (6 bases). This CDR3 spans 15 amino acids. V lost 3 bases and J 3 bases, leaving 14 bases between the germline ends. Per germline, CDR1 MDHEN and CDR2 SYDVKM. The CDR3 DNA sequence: TGTGCCAGCAGTTTCAGCGGGCCCCGTAAAGAGACCCAGTACTTC. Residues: CASSFSGPRKETQYF. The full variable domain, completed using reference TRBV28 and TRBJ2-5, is DVKVTQSSRYLVKRTGEKVFLECVQDMDHENMFWYRQDPGLGLRLIYFSYDVKMKEKGDIPEGYSVSREKKERFSLILESASTNQTSMYLCASSFSGPRKETQYFGPGTRLLVL.

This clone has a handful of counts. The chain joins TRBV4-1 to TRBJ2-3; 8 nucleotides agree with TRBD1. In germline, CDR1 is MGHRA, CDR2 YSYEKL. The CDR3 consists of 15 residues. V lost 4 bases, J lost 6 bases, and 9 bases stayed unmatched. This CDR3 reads CASSLSQGAADTQYF. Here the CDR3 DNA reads TGCGCCAGCAGCCTCTCCCAGGGGGCTGCGGATACGCAGTATTTT.

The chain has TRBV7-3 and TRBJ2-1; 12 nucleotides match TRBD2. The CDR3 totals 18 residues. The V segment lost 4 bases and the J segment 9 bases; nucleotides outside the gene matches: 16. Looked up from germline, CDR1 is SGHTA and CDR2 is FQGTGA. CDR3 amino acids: CASSYQSTTSGRGGEQFF. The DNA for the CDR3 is TGTGCCAGCAGCTACCAATCAACGACTAGCGGGAGAGGGGGTGAGCAGTTCTTC.

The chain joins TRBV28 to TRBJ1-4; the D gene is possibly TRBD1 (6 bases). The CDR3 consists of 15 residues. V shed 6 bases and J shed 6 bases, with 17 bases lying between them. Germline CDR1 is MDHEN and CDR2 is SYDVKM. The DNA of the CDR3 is TGTGCCAGCAGCCCTAGGATACCAGGGGATGAAAAACTGTTTTTT. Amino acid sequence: CASSPRIPGDEKLFF.

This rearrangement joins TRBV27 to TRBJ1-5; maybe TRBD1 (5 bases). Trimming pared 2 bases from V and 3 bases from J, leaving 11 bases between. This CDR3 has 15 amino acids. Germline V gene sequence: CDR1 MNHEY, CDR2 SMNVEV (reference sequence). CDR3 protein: CASSLLQGTNQPQHF. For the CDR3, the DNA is TGTGCCAGCAGTTTACTCCAGGGTACCAATCAGCCCCAGCATTTT.

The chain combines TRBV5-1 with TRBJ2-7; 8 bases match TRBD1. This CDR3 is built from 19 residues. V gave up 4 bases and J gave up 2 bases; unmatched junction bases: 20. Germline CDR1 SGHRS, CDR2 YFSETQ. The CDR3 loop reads CASSPYGQGVDQNPYEQYF. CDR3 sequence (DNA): TGCGCCAGCAGCCCGTACGGACAGGGAGTTGACCAGAACCCCTACGAGCAGTACTTC.

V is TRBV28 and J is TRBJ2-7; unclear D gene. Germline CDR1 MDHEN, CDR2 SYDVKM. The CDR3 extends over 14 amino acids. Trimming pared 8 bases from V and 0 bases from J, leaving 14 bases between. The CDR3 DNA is TGTGCCAGCTTGAGGTACTCCAACTCCTACGAGCAGTACTTC. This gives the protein CASLRYSNSYEQYF.

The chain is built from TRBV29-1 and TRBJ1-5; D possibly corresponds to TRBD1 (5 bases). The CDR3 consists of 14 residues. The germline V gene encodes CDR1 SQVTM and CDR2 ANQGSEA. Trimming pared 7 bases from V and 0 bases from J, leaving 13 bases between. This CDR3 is CSAVGGNSNQPQHF. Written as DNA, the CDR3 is TGCAGCGCCGTCGGGGGGAATAGCAATCAGCCCCAGCATTTT. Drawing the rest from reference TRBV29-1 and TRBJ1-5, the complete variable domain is SAVISQKPSRDICQRGTSLTIQCQVDSQVTMMFWYRQQPGQSLTLIATANQGSEATYESGFVIDKFPISRPNLTFSTLTVSNMSPEDSSIYLCSAVGGNSNQPQHFGDGTRLSIL.

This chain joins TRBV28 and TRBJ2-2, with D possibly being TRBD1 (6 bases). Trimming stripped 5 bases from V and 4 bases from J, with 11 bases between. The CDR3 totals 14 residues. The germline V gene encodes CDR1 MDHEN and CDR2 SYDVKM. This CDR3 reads CASSMTGVTGELFF. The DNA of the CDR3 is TGTGCCAGCAGTATGACAGGTGTCACCGGGGAGCTGTTTTTT.

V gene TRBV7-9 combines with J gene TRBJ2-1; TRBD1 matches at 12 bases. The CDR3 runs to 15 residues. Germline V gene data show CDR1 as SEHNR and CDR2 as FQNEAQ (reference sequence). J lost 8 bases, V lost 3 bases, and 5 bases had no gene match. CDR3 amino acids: CASSFGTGGMDEQFF. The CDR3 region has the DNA TGTGCCAGCAGCTTCGGGACAGGGGGCATGGATGAGCAGTTCTTC.

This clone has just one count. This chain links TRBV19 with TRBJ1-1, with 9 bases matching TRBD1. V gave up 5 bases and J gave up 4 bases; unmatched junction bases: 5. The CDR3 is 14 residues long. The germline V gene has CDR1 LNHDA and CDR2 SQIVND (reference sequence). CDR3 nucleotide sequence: TGTGCCAGTAGTCCGTCGACAGGGGGCACTGAAGCTTTCTTT. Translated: CASSPSTGGTEAFF.

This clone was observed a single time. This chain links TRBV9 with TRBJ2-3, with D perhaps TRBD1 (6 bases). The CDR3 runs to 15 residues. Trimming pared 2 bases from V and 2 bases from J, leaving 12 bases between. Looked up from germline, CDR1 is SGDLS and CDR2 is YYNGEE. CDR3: CASSVGTYITDTQYF. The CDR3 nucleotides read TGTGCCAGCAGCGTGGGGACATACATCACAGATACGCAGTATTTT.

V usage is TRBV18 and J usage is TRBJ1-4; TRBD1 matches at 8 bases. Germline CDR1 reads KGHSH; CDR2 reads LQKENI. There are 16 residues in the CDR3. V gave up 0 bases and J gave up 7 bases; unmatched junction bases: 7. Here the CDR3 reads CASSPPQGALTEKLFF. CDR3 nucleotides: TGTGCCAGCTCACCACCGCAGGGGGCCCTAACTGAAAAACTGTTTTTT.

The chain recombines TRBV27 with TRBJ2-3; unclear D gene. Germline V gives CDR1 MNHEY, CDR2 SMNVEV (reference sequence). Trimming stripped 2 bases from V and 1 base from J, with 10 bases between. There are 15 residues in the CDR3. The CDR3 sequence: CASSLPRSGTDTQYF. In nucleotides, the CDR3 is TGTGCCAGCAGTTTACCTAGGTCCGGCACAGATACGCAGTATTTT.

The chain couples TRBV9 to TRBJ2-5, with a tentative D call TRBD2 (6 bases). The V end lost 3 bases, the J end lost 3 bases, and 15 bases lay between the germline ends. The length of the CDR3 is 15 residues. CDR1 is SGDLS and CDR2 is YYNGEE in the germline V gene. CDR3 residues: CASSGFGSSEETQYF. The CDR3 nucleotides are TGTGCCAGCAGCGGATTCGGGAGCTCCGAAGAGACCCAGTACTTC.

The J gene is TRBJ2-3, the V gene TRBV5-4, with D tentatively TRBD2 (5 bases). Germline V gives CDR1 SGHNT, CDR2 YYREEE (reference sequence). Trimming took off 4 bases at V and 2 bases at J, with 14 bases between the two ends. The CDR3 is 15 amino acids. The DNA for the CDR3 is TGTGCCAGCAGCCACGGACTGTCTAACACAGATACGCAGTATTTT. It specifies CASSHGLSNTDTQYF.